These 5 T cell receptor beta chains originate from one sample sequenced in a study of cytomegalovirus exposure and HLA in healthy donors (dated by TCRdb to the late 2010s). Library generation was performed with the immunoSEQ multiplex PCR assay. For the multiplex PCR, a mixture combining 60 forward primers for TCR Vbeta segments and 13 reverse primers for TCR Jbeta segments was used. TCRdb took this table from immuneACCESS and kept in-frame rearrangements with V and J called. Such tables lack part of the clones; where checked against another copy, unresolved V genes explain under half of the gap, and the rest is unexplained. The table of this sample itemizes around 210,000 clones. About 1% of the sample rests with the top ten. The sequencing input was PBMCs. Every receptor here comes from a girl aged 2 to 9 in good health and CMV-seropositive.

This rearrangement joins TRBV30 to TRBJ2-7; 12 nucleotides line up with TRBD2. The CDR3 is 14 amino acids. Losses at the gene ends were 5 bases for V and 3 bases for J; bases not matched to a gene: 5. The V gene's germline CDR1 is GTSNPN and CDR2 SVGIG (reference sequence). The CDR3 DNA follows: TGTGCCTGGTCCGGGACTAGCGGGTTCTACGAGCAGTACTTC. This codes for CAWSGTSGFYEQYF.

V gene TRBV7-8 combines with J gene TRBJ1-5, with TRBD1 as a possible D gene (5 bases). Germline V CDR1 and CDR2: SGHVS, FQNEAQ. This CDR3 is 15 amino acids long. The ends were cut back, 4 bases at V and 7 bases at J, with 17 bases in the middle. CDR3: CASSSGVTERQPQHF. DNA for the CDR3: TGTGCCAGCAGCTCGGGGGTTACGGAGCGGCAGCCCCAGCATTTT.

The rearrangement uses TRBV27 and TRBJ1-3; 8 nucleotides agree with TRBD1. Trimming cost V 5 bases and J 0 bases; bases outside gene matches: 6. Germline V gene data show CDR1 as MNHEY and CDR2 as SMNVEV (reference sequence). This CDR3 has 16 amino acids. As DNA, the CDR3 is TGTGCCAGCAGTCTGGGGACAGGTTTCTCTGGAAACACCATATATTTT. Its translation is CASSLGTGFSGNTIYF.

The rearrangement links TRBV2 to TRBJ2-1; 9 bases align to TRBD2. J gave up 6 bases and V 9 bases, and 3 bases lay outside the gene matches. Germline V CDR1 and CDR2: SNHLY, FYNNEI. The CDR3 totals 12 residues. CDR3 in DNA: TGTGCCAGGGGACTAGCTGTCAATGAGCAGTTCTTC. It yields the protein CARGLAVNEQFF.

The chain employs TRBV18 and TRBJ2-1, with a tentative D call TRBD2 (6 bases). Trimming stripped 2 bases from V and 7 bases from J, with 15 bases between. The germline V gene encodes CDR1 KGHSH and CDR2 LQKENI. This CDR3 is 15 amino acids long. Here the CDR3 reads CASSPGGTAWNEQFF. The CDR3 DNA reads as TGTGCCAGCTCACCAGGCGGGACGGCCTGGAATGAGCAGTTCTTC. The entire variable domain, with the rest obtained from reference TRBV18 and TRBJ2-1, is as follows: NAGVMQNPRHLVRRRGQEARLRCSPMKGHSHVYWYRQLPEEGLKFMVYLQKENIIDESGMPKERFSAEFPKEGPSILRIQQVVRGDSAAYFCASSPGGTAWNEQFFGPGTRLTVL.